These T cell receptor beta chains were read from a single sample in a study of T and B cells in COVID-19 patients. One entry per CDR3 protein, called by TCRdb with MiXCR from the multiplex PCR reads. The table includes roughly 11,000 distinct CDR3 sequences, around 30% detected once. Sequenced: blood. The source is a human donor with active COVID-19. Each CDR3 is given with its conserved first and last residue. Each record gives: clone size, V gene, J gene, D gene, CDR3 DNA, CDR3 protein. D genes are given only for firm matches. Clone size is not always given. Where it is, it says once, few, many or a class for expanded clones.

few	TRBV20-1	TRBJ1-1	NA	TGCAGTGCTAGAGATTCGGGCTCGAACACTGAAGCTTTCTTT	CSARDSGSNTEAFF
NA	TRBV18	TRBJ1-5	NA	TGTGCCACCGCCTCGGGGGGGGATCAGCCCCAGCATTTT	CATASGGDQPQHF
few	TRBV20-1	TRBJ2-1	TRBD1	TGCAGTGCCGCTCCGGGACAGGGGACTAATGAGCAGTTCTTC	CSAAPGQGTNEQFF
few	TRBV7-6	TRBJ2-1	TRBD2	TGTGCCAGCAGCTTACCCTCTAGCGGCCTGGATGAGCAGTTCTTC	CASSLPSSGLDEQFF
NA	TRBV6-2/TRBV6-3	TRBJ1-5	NA	TGTGCCAGCAGCCTGTCACTCCTACTCGAGCGGGCAAGCAATCAGCCCCAGCATTTT	CASSLSLLLERASNQPQHF
once	TRBV6-1	TRBJ1-2	NA	TGTGCCAGCAGAGACGGGGGGACACTTTATGGCTACACCTTC	CASRDGGTLYGYTF
NA	TRBV5-6	TRBJ1-1	NA	TGTGCCAGCAGCTTGGCGGGCGGAGGGGTATGGTCGGCTGAAGCTTTCTTT	CASSLAGGGVWSAEAFF
few	TRBV30	TRBJ1-2	NA	TGTGCCTGGAGTCTAGGCTATGGCTACACCTTC	CAWSLGYGYTF
few	TRBV5-1	TRBJ1-4	TRBD1	TGCGCCAGCTCGACAGGGGGCGGGGAAAAACTGTTTTTT	CASSTGGGEKLFF
NA	TRBV28	TRBJ2-3	NA	TGTGCCAGCAGTAATGTCGGGTGGGGCTCAGATACGCAGTATTTT	CASSNVGWGSDTQYF
NA	TRBV20-1	TRBJ1-4	TRBD1	TGCAGTGCTACCAGGGGGGGACAAGGGACTGAAAAACTGTTTTTT	CSATRGGQGTEKLFF
medium-sized	TRBV12-3/TRBV12-4	TRBJ2-7	NA	TGTGCCAGCAGTTCAACAGGATTGTCCTACGAGCAGTACTTC	CASSSTGLSYEQYF
medium-sized	TRBV6-5	TRBJ2-2	NA	TGTGCCAGCACCAAAGGGGTGTTCCCCACCGGGGAGCTGTTTTTT	CASTKGVFPTGELFF
NA	TRBV24-1	TRBJ1-4	TRBD1	TGTGCCACCAGTGATTTAGCAAACAGGGGGCGGGGAGGTGAAAAACTGTTTTTT	CATSDLANRGRGGEKLFF
medium-sized	TRBV12-3/TRBV12-4	TRBJ1-6	NA	TGTGCCAGCAGTTTTGGGACCTATTCACCCCTCCACTTT	CASSFGTYSPLHF
NA	TRBV5-5	TRBJ2-5	TRBD2	TGTGCCAGCAGTCAGCCTGGGCTAGCGGGGGGTGTGGAGACCCTGTACTTC	CASSQPGLAGGVETLYF
NA	TRBV5-1	TRBJ2-7	TRBD1	TGCGCCAGCAGCGGGGGACAGATCGGCTCCTACGAGCAGTACTTC	CASSGGQIGSYEQYF
NA	TRBV18	TRBJ1-2	NA	TGTGCCAGCTCACCTCTTTCAAAAAGGACACAAACTAACTATGGCTACACCTTC	CASSPLSKRTQTNYGYTF
few	TRBV4-3	TRBJ2-2	NA	TGCGCCAGCACGTGGAACTTCTTGTCTACGGGGGAGCTGTTTTTT	CASTWNFLSTGELFF
few	TRBV6-1	TRBJ1-4	NA	TGTGCCACCACGGGGGTGCTTCTTGGTGAAAAACTGTTTTTT	CATTGVLLGEKLFF
medium-sized	TRBV18	TRBJ1-2	NA	TGTGCCAGCTCACCAACGGGGGTGGACTATGGCTACACCTTC	CASSPTGVDYGYTF
few	TRBV10-3	TRBJ2-5	NA	TGTGCCATCAGTGGTGGGGTGGTAGAGACCCAGTACTTC	CAISGGVVETQYF
NA	TRBV7-2	TRBJ1-5	TRBD1	TGTGCCAGCAGCTCCTCAGGGGGCGAACAGCCCCAGCATTTT	CASSSSGGEQPQHF
NA	TRBV20-1	TRBJ2-1	NA	TGCAGTGCTAGTTGGTCTAGTCCAAGCTCCTACAATGAGCAGTTCTTC	CSASWSSPSSYNEQFF
medium-sized	TRBV15	TRBJ2-3	NA	TGTGCCACCCGGGCAGGGACCGATACGCAGTATTTT	CATRAGTDTQYF
NA	TRBV18	TRBJ1-5	NA	TGTGCCAGCTCACCCGGACTGAATCAGCCCCAGCATTTT	CASSPGLNQPQHF
medium-sized	TRBV29-1	TRBJ1-1	TRBD1	TGCAGCGGGGAATCAGGGGGAGGTGAAGCTTTCTTT	CSGESGGGEAFF
medium-sized	TRBV12-3/TRBV12-4	TRBJ2-3	TRBD2	TGTGCCAGCAGTCCCCGACTAGCTCGCACAGATACGCAGTATTTT	CASSPRLARTDTQYF
few	TRBV12-3/TRBV12-4	TRBJ2-7	NA	TGTGCCAGCAGTTTTTTGGGGGCGAAGGAGCAGTACTTC	CASSFLGAKEQYF
medium-sized	TRBV19	TRBJ2-7	NA	TGTGCCAGTAAGGGGACGGGAACCTACGAGCAGTACTTC	CASKGTGTYEQYF
NA	TRBV19	TRBJ1-2	NA	TGTGCCAGTAGTATGGGACTCACAGGCGGGCTCTATGGCTACACCTTC	CASSMGLTGGLYGYTF
NA	TRBV11-2	TRBJ2-5	NA	TGTGCCAGCAGCTTAGGGGACATCGGGACCCAGTACTTC	CASSLGDIGTQYF
NA	TRBV20-1	TRBJ1-5	NA	TGCAGTGCTAGTAGGACAGCTACCCTTACTCAGCCCCAGCATTTT	CSASRTATLTQPQHF
NA	TRBV9	TRBJ2-1	NA	TGTGCCAGCAGCGTAGGGGGGGGCACTTTCTACAATGAGCAGTTCTTC	CASSVGGGTFYNEQFF
few	TRBV6-1	TRBJ2-3	NA	TGTGCCAGCAGATCAGACAGAAGCACAGATACGCAGTATTTT	CASRSDRSTDTQYF
few	TRBV12-3/TRBV12-4	TRBJ1-6	NA	TGTGCCAGCAGGGTCGAGGGACGTCAGAATTCACCCCTCCACTTT	CASRVEGRQNSPLHF
NA	TRBV30	TRBJ2-1	TRBD2	TGTGCCTGGAACGGGCTAGCGGGGGGGCACAATGAGCAGTTCTTC	CAWNGLAGGHNEQFF
NA	TRBV7-2	TRBJ2-3	TRBD1	TGTGCCAGCAGCTCCAGGGGGACACGGGTGACAGATACGCAGTATTTT	CASSSRGTRVTDTQYF
NA	TRBV20-1	TRBJ2-5	TRBD1	TGCAGTGCCCCGACAGGGGGCGTAGAGACCCAGTACTTC	CSAPTGGVETQYF
few	TRBV7-9	TRBJ1-6	TRBD1	TGTGCCAGCAGCTTGGGACAGGGGGAATCACCCCTCCACTTT	CASSLGQGESPLHF
medium-sized	TRBV29-1	TRBJ2-5	NA	TGCAGCGTCGGTAGGGGGGGGGGGGACTTC	CSVGRGGGDF
medium-sized	TRBV18	TRBJ2-7	TRBD2	TGTGCCAGCTCACCGTCGGCGGGGGTCTACGAGCAGTACTTC	CASSPSAGVYEQYF
NA	TRBV28	TRBJ2-7	NA	TGTGCCAGCAGTTTCGGGACCGAGCAGTACTTC	CASSFGTEQYF
medium-sized	TRBV27	TRBJ1-4	NA	TGTGCCAGCAGTCCTTGGGGTCCTAATGAAAAACTGTTTTTT	CASSPWGPNEKLFF
NA	TRBV7-9	TRBJ1-4	NA	TGTGCCAGCAGCTTAGAGAGGAGCCCTTTAAGTGAAAAACTGTTTTTT	CASSLERSPLSEKLFF
NA	TRBV12-3/TRBV12-4	TRBJ1-1	NA	TGTGCCAGCAGCGGGTCGAAGGGGGGGGGATACACTGAAGCTTTCTTT	CASSGSKGGGYTEAFF
NA	TRBV5-1	TRBJ2-1	NA	TGCGCCAGCAGCTTGGTAGGGGAAAAGCAGTTCTTC	CASSLVGEKQFF
few	TRBV19	TRBJ1-3	NA	TGTGCCAGTAGTCCCCCGGGGGCCTCCTCTGGAAACACCATATATTTT	CASSPPGASSGNTIYF
NA	TRBV11-1	TRBJ2-7	NA	TGTGCCAGCAGAATATACCGGGATACCTACGAGCAGTACTTC	CASRIYRDTYEQYF
few	TRBV18	TRBJ1-1	NA	TGTGCCAGCTCACCGGTTGGGGGAAGCACTGAAGCTTTCTTT	CASSPVGGSTEAFF
few	TRBV18	TRBJ1-5	NA	TGTGCCAGCTCACCAACGGGACGTACCCTAAGCAATCAGCCCCAGCATTTT	CASSPTGRTLSNQPQHF
NA	TRBV12-3/TRBV12-4	TRBJ2-2	NA	TGTGCCAGCAGACAAAACACCGGGGAGCTGTTTTTT	CASRQNTGELFF
medium-sized	TRBV30	TRBJ2-7	NA	TGTGCCTGGAAGGCAGGGCCCTCCTACGAGCAGTACTTC	CAWKAGPSYEQYF
medium-sized	TRBV6-2/TRBV6-3	TRBJ1-5	TRBD1	TGTGCCAGCAGTCCTACCGGGACAGCGTTAAATCAGCCCCAGCATTTT	CASSPTGTALNQPQHF